This T cell receptor beta chain appears in the sequencing data of a study of T cells expressing NK-cell markers. On the study more broadly: All TCR beta repertoires analysed originated from sorted CD3+CD56+NKG2C+, CD3+CD56+NKG2C- and CD3+CD56-NKG2C+ T cells. Seven of the eight sequenced donors were classified as HCMV-seropositive, and one was classified as seronegative.

To note about this clonotype: No antigen is known for it.

This CDR3 region has 14 residues. CDR1 is SGDLS, CDR2 YYNGEE, per germline. With the 5' RACE reads reprocessed, TCRdb shows one record per CDR3 protein and no DNA. The sample has roughly 180,000 distinct CDR3 sequences. Findings and limits, study-wide: Nothing established the HCMV specificity of expanded NKG2C+ T cell clones.

This chain links TRBV9 with TRBJ2-3; TCRdb's D call, TRBD1, is unchecked because there is no DNA. The sequenced sample consisted of blood T cells: a sorted CD56 or NKG2C T cell subset, CD4+ or CD8+ T cells, or bulk PBMC T cells (not recorded which). This receptor was obtained from a man aged 18-70 years in good health. CDR3 protein: CASSVTGSTDTQYF.